The 29 T cell receptor beta chains below come from one sample, sequenced in a study of T cell repertoires in cytomegalovirus infection. No antigen has been assigned to these receptors. A single record per CDR3 protein comes from TCRdb applying MiXCR to the reads. The sample includes around 95,000 distinct CDR3 sequences, less than 30% of them seen just once. The specimen comprised CD8+ T cells from cultured PBMCs, sampled from culture after CMV antigen stimulation. Every receptor here comes from a human donor in good health (CMV status not recorded). Some clones in this sample may be carry-over from other donors' samples.

V is TRBV5-4 and J is TRBJ2-5; D ambiguous. Trimming left V 0 bases short and J 2 bases short, with 8 bases between. This CDR3 contains 14 residues. Germline CDR1 is SGHNT and CDR2 is YYREEE (reference sequence). CDR3 in amino acids: CASSLANYQETQYF. Here the CDR3 DNA reads TGTGCCAGCAGCTTGGCTAACTATCAAGAGACCCAGTACTTC.

Comment on this clonotype: Germline and junction disagree at one end, which may indicate a read error. The chain couples TRBV4-1 to TRBJ2-1; D perhaps matches TRBD2 (5 bases). Germline V lookup: CDR1 MGHRA, CDR2 YSYEKL. The CDR3 is 15 amino acids. DNA of the CDR3: TGCGCCAGCAGCAAAACGGCGGACTCCTACAATAAGCAGTTCTTC. This encodes CASSKTADSYNKQFF.

The genes are TRBV6-2 or TRBV6-3 and TRBJ2-6, with D possibly being TRBD1 (6 bases). The CDR3 sequence is 21 residues long. Germline lookup yields CDR1 MNHEY and CDR2 SVGEGT. Trimming stripped 2 bases from V and 5 bases from J, with 28 bases between. CDR3 amino acids: CASSYRRQGQHRLDRANVLTF. The CDR3 coding sequence is TGTGCCAGCAGTTACCGGCGCCAAGGACAGCACCGTCTTGATCGGGCCAACGTCCTGACTTTC.

This chain joins TRBV6-5 and TRBJ2-7, with 11 bases aligning to TRBD1. This CDR3 region has 14 residues. CDR1 MNHEY and CDR2 SVGAGI come from the germline V gene. Trimming took 2 bases from V and 3 from J; bases not matched to a gene: 0. DNA of the CDR3: TGTGCCAGCAGTTACGGGACAGGGGGCTACGAGCAGTACTTC. It yields the protein CASSYGTGGYEQYF.

This clonotype was seen a handful of times. This rearrangement joins TRBV13 to TRBJ1-1; D ambiguous. The CDR3 covers 13 residues. Trimming left V 0 bases short and J 8 bases short, with 10 bases between. From germline, CDR1 is PRHDT and CDR2 FYEKMQ (reference sequence). The CDR3 nucleotides are TGTGCCAGCAGCTTAGGCCTTGAGTTAGAAGCTTTCTTT. Translation gives CASSLGLELEAFF.

This clonotype turned up a few times. The V call is TRBV7-8, the J call TRBJ2-1; 10 nucleotides align to TRBD2. The CDR3 consists of 18 residues. V lost 0 bases to trimming and J lost 3 bases; unmatched junction nucleotides: 8. Germline lookup yields CDR1 SGHVS and CDR2 FQNEAQ. The CDR3 spells CASSLAAPGLALYNEQFF. The CDR3 bases are TGTGCCAGCAGCTTAGCGGCCCCGGGACTAGCGCTCTACAATGAGCAGTTCTTC.

V gene TRBV7-9 combines with J gene TRBJ1-6; D is possibly TRBD1 (5 bases). The V gene lost 6 bases and the J gene lost 1 base, with 10 bases spanning the gap. The CDR3 consists of 15 residues. CDR1 is SEHNR and CDR2 is FQNEAQ in the germline V gene (reference sequence). Here the CDR3 DNA reads TGTGCCAGCAGGGACCGGGGGTCCTATAATTCACCCCTCCACTTT. It codes for CASRDRGSYNSPLHF.

The sample holds many counts of this clonotype. The CDR3 loop is CASSRAGGGYEQYF. CDR3 sequence (DNA): TGTGCCAGCAGCCGAGCGGGGGGGGGGTACGAGCAGTACTTC. The V gene is TRBV7-6, the J gene TRBJ2-7, with TRBD2 identical over 10 bases. The CDR3 consists of 14 residues. The ends lost 5 bases at V and 4 bases at J; junction bases unmatched: 5. The germline gives CDR1 SGHVS, CDR2 FNYEAQ. Full variable domain (outside the CDR3, taken from reference TRBV7-6 and TRBJ2-7): GAGVSQSPRYKVTKRGQDVALRCDPISGHVSLYWYRQALGQGPEFLTYFNYEAQQDKSGLPNDRFSAERPEGSISTLTIQRTEQRDSAMYRCASSRAGGGYEQYFGPGTRLTVT.

This clonotype came up many times. The chain links TRBV7-6 to TRBJ2-3, with TRBD2 as a possible D gene (7 bases). Trimming removed 5 bases at V and 5 bases at J, with 20 bases between. Germline values: CDR1 SGHVS, CDR2 FNYEAQ. The CDR3 sequence is 16 residues long. The CDR3 DNA reads as TGTGCCAGCAGCCAAGAGGGGGGGGGCCTGAAAGATACGCAGTATTTT. This encodes CASSQEGGGLKDTQYF.

This sequence joins TRBV19 and TRBJ1-4, with D tentatively TRBD1 (5 bases). Germline V lookup: CDR1 LNHDA, CDR2 SQIVND (reference sequence). V lost 2 bases to trimming and J lost 7 bases, with 14 bases between them. This CDR3 has 15 amino acids. The DNA of the CDR3 is TGTGCCAGTAGTATATTAATCGCCGGGGGTGAAAAACTGTTTTTT. Translating it yields CASSILIAGGEKLFF.

There are many counts of this clonotype. The chain uses TRBV27 and TRBJ2-7; D ambiguous. The V and J ends lost 2 bases and 0 bases respectively, with 11 bases between them. Looked up from germline, CDR1 is MNHEY and CDR2 is SMNVEV (reference sequence). The CDR3 is 15 amino acids. CDR3 bases: TGTGCCAGCAGTTTAGGGGAACCCCACTCCTACGAGCAGTACTTC. This gives the protein CASSLGEPHSYEQYF.

This clonotype was counted ten times or more. This chain connects TRBV7-9 to TRBJ2-7; 9 bases fit TRBD1. The length of the CDR3 is 15 residues. Trimming removed 5 bases from V and 1 base from J; junction bases left unmatched: 6. The germline V gene encodes CDR1 SEHNR and CDR2 FQNEAQ (reference sequence). Written as DNA, the CDR3 is TGTGCCAGCAGCCCCCCGGACAGGGGATCCTACGAGCAGTACTTC. It specifies CASSPPDRGSYEQYF. Full variable domain (missing parts from reference TRBV7-9 and TRBJ2-7): DTGVSQNPRHKITKRGQNVTFRCDPISEHNRLYWYRQTLGQGPEFLTYFQNEAQLEKSRLLSDRFSAERPKGSFSTLEIQRTEQGDSAMYLCASSPPDRGSYEQYFGPGTRLTVT.

This clonotype has only a few counts. J is TRBJ2-3 and V is TRBV28, with 9 bases fitting TRBD2. CDR1 MDHEN and CDR2 SYDVKM come from the germline V gene. The length of the CDR3 is 15 residues. Trimming cost V 5 bases and J 5 bases; bases outside gene matches: 8. The CDR3 nucleotides are TGTGCCAGCAGTCTCATAGCGGGGGAGCTAGATACGCAGTATTTT. It encodes CASSLIAGELDTQYF.

This clonotype showed up many times. The J gene is TRBJ2-7, the V gene TRBV6-5; possible D gene TRBD1, 6 bases. Per germline, CDR1 MNHEY and CDR2 SVGAGI. The CDR3 length is 15 residues. V was shortened by 2 bases and J by 2 bases, with 13 bases between the two germline ends. CDR3 nucleotides: TGTGCCAGCAGTTACAGGGCGGACAGACCCTACGAGCAGTACTTC. Amino acid sequence: CASSYRADRPYEQYF.

This chain joins TRBV5-6 and TRBJ1-1; possible D gene TRBD1, 5 bases. CDR1 and CDR2 (germline): SGHDT, YYEEEE. CDR3 size: 13 residues. The V and J ends lost 0 bases and 7 bases respectively, with 10 bases between them. CDR3 region: CASSLAGLVEAFF. In nucleotides, the CDR3 is TGTGCCAGCAGCTTGGCAGGGTTAGTTGAAGCTTTCTTT. The whole variable domain, filled in from reference TRBV5-6 and TRBJ1-1, reads DAGVTQSPTHLIKTRGQQVTLRCSPKSGHDTVSWYQQALGQGPQFIFQYYEEEERQRGNFPDRFSGHQFPNYSSELNVNALLLGDSALYLCASSLAGLVEAFFGQGTRLTVV.

This clonotype was picked up a small number of times. The V gene is TRBV29-1, the J gene TRBJ2-1; 13 positions match TRBD2. Germline lookup yields CDR1 SQVTM and CDR2 ANQGSEA. The CDR3 spans 13 residues. V shed 7 bases and J 11 bases; nucleotides not matched to a gene: 8. CDR3 region: CSGGTSGDGKQFF. CDR3 nucleotide sequence: TGCAGCGGTGGGACTAGCGGGGATGGGAAGCAGTTCTTC.

In its sample, this clonotype was seen many times. This rearrangement joins TRBV7-8 to TRBJ2-3; 10 bases align to TRBD2. There are 18 residues in the CDR3. CDR1 and CDR2 (germline): SGHVS, FQNEAQ. V gave up 2 bases and J gave up 4 bases; unmatched junction bases: 12. The CDR3 DNA reads TGTGCCAGCAGCTTATTGGCCAGGGATAGCGGGGGGCCAGATACGCAGTATTTT. It is translated as CASSLLARDSGGPDTQYF. Looking up the rest from reference TRBV7-8 and TRBJ2-3 gives the full variable domain: GAGVSQSPRYKVAKRGQDVALRCDPISGHVSLFWYQQALGQGPEFLTYFQNEAQLDKSGLPSDRFFAERPEGSVSTLKIQRTQQEDSAVYLCASSLLARDSGGPDTQYFGPGTRLTVL.

The chain joins TRBV4-1 to TRBJ2-3; 9 positions match TRBD2. Germline V gene sequence: CDR1 MGHRA, CDR2 YSYEKL. V shed 0 bases and J 3 bases; nucleotides not matched to a gene: 4. This CDR3 comprises 16 residues. CDR3 nucleotides: TGCGCCAGCAGCCAAGATTCGAGCGGGGGGACAGATACGCAGTATTTT. Amino acids: CASSQDSSGGTDTQYF.

This clonotype occurred a few times. The chain is built from TRBV7-2 and TRBJ2-1; 8 positions match TRBD2. This CDR3 is 15 amino acids long. V shed 5 bases and J 5 bases; nucleotides not matched to a gene: 8. Germline V gives CDR1 SGHTA, CDR2 FQGNSA. DNA for the CDR3: TGTGCCAGCAGCACAGACGGGACTAGTAACAATGAGCAGTTCTTC. Translated: CASSTDGTSNNEQFF.

The gene calls are TRBV5-1 and TRBJ1-1; TRBD1 matches 10 bases. There are 15 residues in the CDR3. J gave up 1 base and V 4 bases, and 4 bases lay outside the gene matches. In germline, CDR1 is SGHRS, CDR2 YFSETQ. The CDR3 loop is CASSIRDRGNTEAFF. CDR3 sequence (DNA): TGCGCCAGCAGCATCCGGGACAGGGGGAACACTGAAGCTTTCTTT.

The chain links TRBV20-1 to TRBJ1-5; D is ambiguous. The CDR3 sequence is 16 residues long. Germline lookup yields CDR1 DFQATT and CDR2 SNEGSKA (reference sequence). The germline V and J ends were trimmed by 0 bases and 1 base, with 13 bases remaining between them. The DNA of the CDR3 is TGCAGTGCTAGAGATGGGCCCAGGATCAGCAATCAGCCCCAGCATTTT. Translated: CSARDGPRISNQPQHF.

The J gene is TRBJ2-7, the V gene TRBV6-6; the D is unclear. CDR3 length: 12 residues. Germline V gene data show CDR1 as MNHNY and CDR2 as SVGAGI (reference sequence). Deletions cut 0 bases from V and 5 bases from J, with 5 bases between. As DNA, the CDR3 is TGTGCCAGCAGTTACTCGAACGACGAGCAGTACTTC. Amino acids: CASSYSNDEQYF.

This clonotype occurred many times. The chain recombines TRBV20-1 with TRBJ2-7; 7 bases line up with TRBD1. Looked up from germline, CDR1 is DFQATT and CDR2 is SNEGSKA (reference sequence). Trimming cost V 3 bases and J 6 bases; bases outside gene matches: 8. The CDR3 has 13 residues. The CDR3 DNA reads as TGCAGTGCTAGGCCCCCCGACAGGGCCGAGCAGTACTTC. Translation: CSARPPDRAEQYF.

In DNA form, the CDR3 reads TGTGCCAGCAGTGAAGATCCAGATTATAGCAATCAGCCCCAGCATTTT. Its translation: CASSEDPDYSNQPQHF. V usage is TRBV6-1 and J usage is TRBJ1-5; D gene unclear. The CDR3 is made up of 16 amino acids. In germline, CDR1 is MNHNS, CDR2 SASEGT. V lost 1 base to trimming and J lost 0 bases, with 10 bases between them.

This clonotype was recorded many times. The rearrangement uses TRBV13 and TRBJ1-2; no firm D call. V lost 4 bases to trimming and J lost 4 bases, with 10 bases between them. CDR1 is PRHDT, CDR2 FYEKMQ, per germline (reference sequence). The CDR3 extends over 13 amino acids. The CDR3 protein is CASSSWDSYGYTF. CDR3 DNA: TGTGCCAGCAGCTCCTGGGATAGCTATGGCTACACCTTC. The full variable domain, its missing parts supplied by reference TRBV13 and TRBJ1-2, is AAGVIQSPRHLIKEKRETATLKCYPIPRHDTVYWYQQGPGQDPQFLISFYEKMQSDKGSIPDRFSAQQFSDYHSELNMSSLELGDSALYFCASSSWDSYGYTFGSGTRLTVV.

The table lists this clonotype with a few counts. This chain uses TRBV7-2 with TRBJ2-7; D remains unclear. Trimming removed 4 bases from V and 0 bases from J, with 16 bases in between. Germline loops: CDR1 SGHTA, CDR2 FQGNSA. This CDR3 has 16 amino acids. DNA for the CDR3: TGTGCCAGCAGCTATATTGGGGTTCAGATCTCCTACGAGCAGTACTTC. It yields the protein CASSYIGVQISYEQYF.

The chain combines TRBV9 with TRBJ1-2; 8 bases fit TRBD1. CDR3 length equals 12 residues. The germline gives CDR1 SGDLS, CDR2 YYNGEE. The V gene end was trimmed by 7 bases and the J gene end by 2 bases; junction bases not matched to a gene: 1. The CDR3 region has the DNA TGTGCCAGCTGGACAGGGAACTATGGCTACACCTTC. Its translation is CASWTGNYGYTF.

This sequence joins TRBV4-1 and TRBJ2-1; D possibly corresponds to TRBD2 (6 bases). The CDR3 runs to 15 residues. Per the germline V gene, CDR1 is MGHRA and CDR2 is YSYEKL. V lost 2 bases to trimming and J lost 2 bases, with 10 bases between them. Here the CDR3 reads CASSQPRGPYNEQFF. CDR3 in DNA: TGCGCCAGCAGCCAACCGCGGGGACCCTACAATGAGCAGTTCTTC.

CDR3 sequence (DNA): TGCAGTGCTGGAGGACAGGCTAACTATGGCTACACCTTC. It is translated as CSAGGQANYGYTF. The J gene is TRBJ1-2, the V gene TRBV20-1, with TRBD1 matching over 7 bases. The CDR3 totals 13 residues. Germline assignment: CDR1 DFQATT and CDR2 SNEGSKA (reference sequence). The J segment lost 0 bases and the V segment lost 5 bases, leaving 3 bases of the junction unmatched.